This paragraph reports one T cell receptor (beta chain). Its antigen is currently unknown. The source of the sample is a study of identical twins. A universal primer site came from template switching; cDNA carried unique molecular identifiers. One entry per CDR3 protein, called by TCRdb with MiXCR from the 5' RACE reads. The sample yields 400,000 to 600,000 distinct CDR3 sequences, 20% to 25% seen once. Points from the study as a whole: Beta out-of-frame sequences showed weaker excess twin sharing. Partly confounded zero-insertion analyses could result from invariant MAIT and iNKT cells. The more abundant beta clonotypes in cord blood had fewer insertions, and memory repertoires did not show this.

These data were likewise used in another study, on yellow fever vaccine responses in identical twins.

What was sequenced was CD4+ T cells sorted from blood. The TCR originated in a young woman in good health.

DNA of the CDR3: TGTGCCACCAGTGATGCCCTGGGACTAGCGGGAGTTCGAGATGAGCAGTTCTTC. It is translated as CATSDALGLAGVRDEQFF. This chain uses TRBV24-1 with TRBJ2-1, with 14 bases that match TRBD2. Germline V gives CDR1 KGHDR, CDR2 SFDVKD. The CDR3 is 18 amino acids. V lost 3 bases to trimming and J lost 8 bases; unmatched junction nucleotides: 11.